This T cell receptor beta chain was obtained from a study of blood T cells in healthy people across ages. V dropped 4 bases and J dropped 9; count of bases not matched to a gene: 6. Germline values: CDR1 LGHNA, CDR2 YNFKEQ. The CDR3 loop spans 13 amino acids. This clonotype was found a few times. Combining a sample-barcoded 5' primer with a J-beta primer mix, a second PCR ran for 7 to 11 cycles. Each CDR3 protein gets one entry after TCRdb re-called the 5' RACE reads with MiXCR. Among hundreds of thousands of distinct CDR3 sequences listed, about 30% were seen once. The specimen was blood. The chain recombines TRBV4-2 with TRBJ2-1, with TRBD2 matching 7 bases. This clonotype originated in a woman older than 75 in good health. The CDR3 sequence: CASSPGLEGEQFF. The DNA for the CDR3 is TGTGCCAGCAGCCCCGGACTAGAAGGTGAGCAGTTCTTC.